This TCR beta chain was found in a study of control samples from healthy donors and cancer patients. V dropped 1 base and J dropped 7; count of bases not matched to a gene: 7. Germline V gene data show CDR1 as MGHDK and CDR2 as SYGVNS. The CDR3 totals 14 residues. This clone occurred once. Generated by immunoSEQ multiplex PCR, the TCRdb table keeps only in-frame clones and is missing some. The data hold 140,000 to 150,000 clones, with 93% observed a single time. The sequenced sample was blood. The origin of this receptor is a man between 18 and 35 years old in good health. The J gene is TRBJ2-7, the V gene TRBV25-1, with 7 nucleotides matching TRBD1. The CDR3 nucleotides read TGTGCCAGCAGTGAATTTGGGCAGGGGGAGGAGCAGTACTTC. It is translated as CASSEFGQGEEQYF.